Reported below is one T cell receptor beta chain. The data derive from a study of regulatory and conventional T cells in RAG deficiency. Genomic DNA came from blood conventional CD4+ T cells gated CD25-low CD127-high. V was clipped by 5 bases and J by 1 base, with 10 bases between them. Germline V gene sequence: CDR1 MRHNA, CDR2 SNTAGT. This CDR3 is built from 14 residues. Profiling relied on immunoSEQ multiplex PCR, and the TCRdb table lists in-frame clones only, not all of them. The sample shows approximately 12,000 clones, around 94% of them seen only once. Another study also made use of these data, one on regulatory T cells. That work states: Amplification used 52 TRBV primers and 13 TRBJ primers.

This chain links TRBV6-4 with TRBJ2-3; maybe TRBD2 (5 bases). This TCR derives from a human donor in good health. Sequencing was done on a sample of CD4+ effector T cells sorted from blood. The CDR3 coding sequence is TGTGCCAGCAGTCGCAACGGGGGCACAGATACGCAGTATTTT. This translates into CASSRNGGTDTQYF.